The 14 T cell receptor beta chains below come from one sample, sequenced in a study of T-cell reconstitution after alpha-beta-depleted transplantation in children. A library of TCRbeta sequences, prepared with unique molecular identifiers, was generated. TCRdb called the PCR reads again in MiXCR, with one record for every CDR3 protein. The table lists some 530,000 distinct CDR3 sequences, roughly an eighth of them singletons. The specimen was PBMCs from the stem cell graft donor, collected from the stem cell graft. The receptors were sampled from a human donor who donated a stem cell graft to a child with combined immunodeficiency.

In its sample, this clonotype was seen a few times. The rearrangement joins TRBV3-1 to TRBJ2-3; TRBD2 agrees at 12 bases. This CDR3 contains 16 residues. J was trimmed by 6 bases and V by 4 bases; bases with no gene match: 8. Germline assignment: CDR1 LGHDT and CDR2 YNNKEL (reference sequence). The chain's CDR3 is CASSPETSGGADTQYF. The CDR3 DNA follows: TGTGCCAGCAGCCCCGAGACTAGCGGGGGAGCCGATACGCAGTATTTT.

This clonotype was picked up a small number of times. The rearrangement uses TRBV7-8 and TRBJ2-5; TRBD2 is a possible D gene (5 bases). Trimming pared 1 base from V and 2 bases from J, leaving 11 bases between. This CDR3 has 15 amino acids. Germline V gene data show CDR1 as SGHVS and CDR2 as FQNEAQ. CDR3 bases: TGTGCCAGCAGCTTAGGCGTCGGAGGACAAGAGACCCAGTACTTC. Its protein product is CASSLGVGGQETQYF.

This clonotype was counted only a few times. The rearrangement links TRBV5-8 to TRBJ2-1; 9 nucleotides line up with TRBD1. This CDR3 has 16 amino acids. J gave up 6 bases and V 5 bases, and 12 bases lay outside the gene matches. The germline V gene encodes CDR1 SGHTS and CDR2 YDEGEE. CDR3 sequence reads: CASSLPRTGVGNEQFF. CDR3 in DNA: TGTGCCAGCAGTTTACCCCGGACAGGGGTGGGCAATGAGCAGTTCTTC.

This chain links TRBV10-3 with TRBJ2-3, with D maybe TRBD2 (5 bases). CDR3 size: 12 residues. The V gene's germline CDR1 is ENHRY and CDR2 SYGVKD. The V end was cut by 6 bases, the J end by 5 bases, with 9 bases between. DNA of the CDR3: TGTGCCATCAGGGAGGTAGGAGATACGCAGTATTTT. Translated, it gives CAIREVGDTQYF.

The rearrangement links TRBV6-1 to TRBJ2-7; no clear D. This CDR3 has 14 residues. Germline CDR1 and CDR2: MNHNS and SASEGT. Trimming pared 2 bases from V and 0 bases from J, leaving 8 bases between. The CDR3 sequence is CASSERQASYEQYF. The CDR3 DNA reads TGTGCCAGCAGTGAAAGGCAGGCCTCCTACGAGCAGTACTTC.

V is TRBV5-1 and J is TRBJ2-5, with D perhaps TRBD2 (5 bases). The CDR3 spans 15 residues. Germline V gene sequence: CDR1 SGHRS, CDR2 YFSETQ. V was pared by 0 bases and J by 2 bases, with 11 bases between. CDR3 residues: CASSLVDRDQETQYF. The CDR3 DNA reads as TGCGCCAGCAGCTTGGTTGACCGGGATCAAGAGACCCAGTACTTC.

This clonotype was seen many times. The V gene is TRBV20-1, the J gene TRBJ2-3; the D is unclear. The germline gives CDR1 DFQATT, CDR2 SNEGSKA (reference sequence). This CDR3 spans 14 amino acids. V was clipped by 5 bases and J by 1 base, with 13 bases between them. The CDR3 DNA follows: TGCAGTGCTCCTCGGGCTGAGGGCACAGATACGCAGTATTTT. Amino acid sequence: CSAPRAEGTDTQYF.

This clonotype was recorded at least ten times. The chain is built from TRBV6-5 and TRBJ1-1; D gene unclear. The CDR3 extends over 14 amino acids. The V and J ends lost 4 bases and 1 base respectively, with 10 bases between them. In germline, CDR1 is MNHEY, CDR2 SVGAGI. Here the CDR3 reads CASSSGRRNTEAFF. The CDR3 DNA reads TGTGCCAGCAGTTCCGGACGGAGGAACACTGAAGCTTTCTTT.

This clonotype was found many times. The J gene is TRBJ2-3, the V gene TRBV12-3 or TRBV12-4, with TRBD1 as a possible D gene (6 bases). With the DNA end fitting TRBJ2-5 better, the J assignment may be wrong. This CDR3 spans 11 amino acids. The CDR3 sequence is CASSLGATQYF. In DNA, the CDR3 is TGTGCCAGCAGTTTGGGGGCGACCCAGTACTTC.

This clonotype has ten or more counts. This rearrangement joins TRBV7-2 to TRBJ2-3, with TRBD2 identical over 7 bases. CDR1 is SGHTA, CDR2 FQGNSA, per germline. With 5 bases clipped from V and 1 base from J, the junction kept 6 bases outside the gene matches. This CDR3 comprises 15 residues. In DNA, the CDR3 is TGTGCCAGCAGCAGAGAGAGCGGGGGCACAGATACGCAGTATTTT. Amino acid sequence: CASSRESGGTDTQYF.

There are many counts of this clonotype. J is TRBJ1-2 and V is TRBV9; D is unresolved. V lost 0 bases, J lost 3 bases, and 21 bases lay in between. The CDR3 contains 18 residues. CDR1 is SGDLS and CDR2 is YYNGEE in the germline V gene. The CDR3 coding sequence is TGTGCCAGCAGCGTAGCTCCCGGACTCTTAAGCTATGACTATGGCTACACCTTC. This encodes CASSVAPGLLSYDYGYTF.

This clonotype was picked up a small number of times. The chain uses TRBV20-1 and TRBJ2-7; D ambiguous. The CDR3 has 14 residues. The V gene's germline CDR1 is DFQATT and CDR2 SNEGSKA (reference sequence). V lost 3 bases to trimming and J lost 0 bases, with 12 bases between them. The CDR3: CSASEGKNSYEQYF. CDR3 sequence (DNA): TGCAGTGCTAGTGAAGGGAAAAACTCCTACGAGCAGTACTTC.

The chain is built from TRBV12-3 or TRBV12-4 and TRBJ2-1, with TRBD2 matching 8 bases. With V trimmed by 7 bases and J by 8 bases, 16 bases remained unmatched. The CDR3 runs to 16 residues. This CDR3 is CASTAWQASGYDEQFF. In DNA form, the CDR3 reads TGTGCCAGCACCGCCTGGCAGGCTAGCGGGTATGATGAGCAGTTCTTC.

This clonotype showed up many times. The rearrangement uses TRBV20-1 and TRBJ2-7, with 7 bases aligning to TRBD2. V was clipped by 0 bases and J by 5 bases; unmatched bases: 13. This CDR3 is built from 16 residues. Germline V CDR1 and CDR2: DFQATT, SNEGSKA (reference sequence). The CDR3 loop is CSARDPNSGWGNEQYF. The CDR3, as DNA: TGCAGTGCTAGAGACCCTAATAGCGGGTGGGGGAACGAGCAGTACTTC.